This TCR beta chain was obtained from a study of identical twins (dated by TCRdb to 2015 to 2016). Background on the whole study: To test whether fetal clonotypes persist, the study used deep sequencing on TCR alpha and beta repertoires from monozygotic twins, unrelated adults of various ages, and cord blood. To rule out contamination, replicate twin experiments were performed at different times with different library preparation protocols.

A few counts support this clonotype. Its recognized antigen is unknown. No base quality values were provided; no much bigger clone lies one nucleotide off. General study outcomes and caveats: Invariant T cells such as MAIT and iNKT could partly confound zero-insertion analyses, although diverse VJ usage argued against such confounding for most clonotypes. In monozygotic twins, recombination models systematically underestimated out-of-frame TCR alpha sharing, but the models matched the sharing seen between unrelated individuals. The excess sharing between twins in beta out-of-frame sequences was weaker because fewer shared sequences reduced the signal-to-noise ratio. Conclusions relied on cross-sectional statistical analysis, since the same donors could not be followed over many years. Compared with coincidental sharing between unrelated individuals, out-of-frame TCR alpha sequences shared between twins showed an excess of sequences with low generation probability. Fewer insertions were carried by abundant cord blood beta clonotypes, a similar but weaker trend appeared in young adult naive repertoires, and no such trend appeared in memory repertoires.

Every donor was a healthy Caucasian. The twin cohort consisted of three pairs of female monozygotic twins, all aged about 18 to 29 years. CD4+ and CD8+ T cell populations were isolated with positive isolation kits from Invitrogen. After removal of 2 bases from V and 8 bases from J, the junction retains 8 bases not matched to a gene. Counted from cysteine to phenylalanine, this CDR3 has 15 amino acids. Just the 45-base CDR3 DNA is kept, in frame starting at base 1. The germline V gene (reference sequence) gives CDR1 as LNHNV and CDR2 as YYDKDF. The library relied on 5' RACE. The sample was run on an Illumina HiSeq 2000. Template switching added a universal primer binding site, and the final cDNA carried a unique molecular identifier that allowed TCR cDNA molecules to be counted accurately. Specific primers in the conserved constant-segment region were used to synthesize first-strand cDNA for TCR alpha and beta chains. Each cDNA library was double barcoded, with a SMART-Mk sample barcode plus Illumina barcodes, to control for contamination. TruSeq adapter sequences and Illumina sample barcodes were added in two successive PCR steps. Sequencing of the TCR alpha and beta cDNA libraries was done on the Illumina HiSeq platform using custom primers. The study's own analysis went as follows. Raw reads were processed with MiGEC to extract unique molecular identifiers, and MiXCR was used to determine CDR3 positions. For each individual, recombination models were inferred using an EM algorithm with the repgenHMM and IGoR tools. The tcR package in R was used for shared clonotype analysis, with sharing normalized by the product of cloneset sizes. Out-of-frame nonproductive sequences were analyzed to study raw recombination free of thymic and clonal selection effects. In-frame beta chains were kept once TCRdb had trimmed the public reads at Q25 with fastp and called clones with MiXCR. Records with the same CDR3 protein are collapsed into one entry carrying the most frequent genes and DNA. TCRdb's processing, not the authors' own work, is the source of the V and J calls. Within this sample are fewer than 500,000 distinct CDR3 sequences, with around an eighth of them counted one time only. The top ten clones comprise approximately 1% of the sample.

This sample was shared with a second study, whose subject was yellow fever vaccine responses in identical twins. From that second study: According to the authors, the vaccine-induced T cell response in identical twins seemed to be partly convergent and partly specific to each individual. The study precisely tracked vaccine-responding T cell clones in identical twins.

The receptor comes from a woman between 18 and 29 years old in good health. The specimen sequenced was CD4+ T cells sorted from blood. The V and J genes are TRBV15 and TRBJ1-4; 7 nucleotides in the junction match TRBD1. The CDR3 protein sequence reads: CATSRLDREEEKLFF. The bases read TGTGCCACCAGCAGACTCGACAGGGAGGAAGAAAAACTGTTTTTT.